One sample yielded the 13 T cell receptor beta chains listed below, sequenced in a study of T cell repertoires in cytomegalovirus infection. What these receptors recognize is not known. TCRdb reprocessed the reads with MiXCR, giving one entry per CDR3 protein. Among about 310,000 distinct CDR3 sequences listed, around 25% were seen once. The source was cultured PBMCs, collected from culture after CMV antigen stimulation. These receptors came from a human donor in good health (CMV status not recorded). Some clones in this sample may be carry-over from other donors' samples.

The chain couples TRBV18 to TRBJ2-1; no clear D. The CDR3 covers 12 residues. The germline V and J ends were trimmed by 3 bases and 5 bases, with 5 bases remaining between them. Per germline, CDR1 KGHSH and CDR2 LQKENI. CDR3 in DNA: TGTGCCAGCTCACCCAGCCACAATGAGCAGTTCTTC. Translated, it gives CASSPSHNEQFF.

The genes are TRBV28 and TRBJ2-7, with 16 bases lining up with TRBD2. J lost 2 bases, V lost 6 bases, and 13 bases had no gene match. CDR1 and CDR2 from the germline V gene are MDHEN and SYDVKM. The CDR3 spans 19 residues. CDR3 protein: CASRPMGLAGGPPPYEQYF. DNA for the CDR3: TGTGCCAGCAGGCCGATGGGACTAGCGGGAGGGCCTCCTCCCTACGAGCAGTACTTC.

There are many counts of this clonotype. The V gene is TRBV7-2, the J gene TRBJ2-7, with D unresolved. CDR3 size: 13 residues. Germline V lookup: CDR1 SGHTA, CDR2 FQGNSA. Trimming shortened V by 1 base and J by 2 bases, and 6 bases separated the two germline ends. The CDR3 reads CASSLETPYEQYF. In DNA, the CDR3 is TGTGCCAGCAGCTTAGAGACCCCCTACGAGCAGTACTTC. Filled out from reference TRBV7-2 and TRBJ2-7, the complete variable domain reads GAGVSQSPSNKVTEKGKDVELRCDPISGHTALYWYRQSLGQGLEFLIYFQGNSAPDKSGLPSDRFSAERTGGSVSTLTIQRTQQEDSAVYLCASSLETPYEQYFGPGTRLTVT.

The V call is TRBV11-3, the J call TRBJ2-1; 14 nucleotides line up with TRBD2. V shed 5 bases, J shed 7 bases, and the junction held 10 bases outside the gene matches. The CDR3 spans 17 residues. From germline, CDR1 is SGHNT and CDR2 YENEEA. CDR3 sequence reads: CASSLRLAGGPGNEQFF. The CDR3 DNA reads TGTGCCAGCAGCCTGAGACTAGCGGGAGGGCCGGGGAATGAGCAGTTCTTC.

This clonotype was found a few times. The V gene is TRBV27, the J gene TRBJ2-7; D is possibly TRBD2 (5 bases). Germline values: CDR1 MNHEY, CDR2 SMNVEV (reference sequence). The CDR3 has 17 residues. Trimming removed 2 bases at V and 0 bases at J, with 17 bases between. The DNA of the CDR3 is TGTGCCAGCAGTTTAGGAGGTCCCCGCCGTTACTCCTACGAGCAGTACTTC. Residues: CASSLGGPRRYSYEQYF.

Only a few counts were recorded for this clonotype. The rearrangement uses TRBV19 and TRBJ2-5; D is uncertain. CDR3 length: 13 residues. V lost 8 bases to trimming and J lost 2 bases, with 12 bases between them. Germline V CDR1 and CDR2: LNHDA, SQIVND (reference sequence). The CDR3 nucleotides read TGTGCCAGTCGATCAGGAGAACAAGAGACCCAGTACTTC. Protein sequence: CASRSGEQETQYF.

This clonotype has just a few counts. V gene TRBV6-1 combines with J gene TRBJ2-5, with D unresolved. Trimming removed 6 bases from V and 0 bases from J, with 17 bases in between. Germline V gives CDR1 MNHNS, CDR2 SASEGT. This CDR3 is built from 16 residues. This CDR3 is CASRTFGRPYQETQYF. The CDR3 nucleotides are TGTGCCAGCAGAACATTTGGACGCCCGTACCAAGAGACCCAGTACTTC.

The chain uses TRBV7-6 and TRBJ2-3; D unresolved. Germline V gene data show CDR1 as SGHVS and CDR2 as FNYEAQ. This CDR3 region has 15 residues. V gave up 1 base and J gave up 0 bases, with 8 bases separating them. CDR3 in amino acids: CASSLDRGSTDTQYF. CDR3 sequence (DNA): TGTGCCAGCAGCTTAGACCGCGGTAGCACAGATACGCAGTATTTT.

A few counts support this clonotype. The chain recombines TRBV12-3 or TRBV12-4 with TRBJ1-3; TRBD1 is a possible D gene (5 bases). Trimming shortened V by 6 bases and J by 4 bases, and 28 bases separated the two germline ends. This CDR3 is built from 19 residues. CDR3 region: CASSQTRPGPSSLGNTIYF. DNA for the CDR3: TGTGCCAGCAGCCAAACTCGCCCGGGACCTTCCAGTTTGGGAAACACCATATATTTT.

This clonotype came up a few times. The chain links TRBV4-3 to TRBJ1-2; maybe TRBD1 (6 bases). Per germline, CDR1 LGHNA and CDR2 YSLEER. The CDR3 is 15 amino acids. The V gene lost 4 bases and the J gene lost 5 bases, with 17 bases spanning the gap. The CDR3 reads CASSRGAGEYYGYTF. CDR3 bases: TGCGCCAGCAGCCGGGGGGCAGGGGAATATTATGGCTACACCTTC.

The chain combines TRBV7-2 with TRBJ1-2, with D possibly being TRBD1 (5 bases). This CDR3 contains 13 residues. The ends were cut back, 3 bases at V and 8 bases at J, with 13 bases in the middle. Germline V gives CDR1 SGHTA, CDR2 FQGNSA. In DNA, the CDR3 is TGTGCCAGCAGCTTGACCGAGGGGAACGGCTACACCTTC. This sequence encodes CASSLTEGNGYTF.

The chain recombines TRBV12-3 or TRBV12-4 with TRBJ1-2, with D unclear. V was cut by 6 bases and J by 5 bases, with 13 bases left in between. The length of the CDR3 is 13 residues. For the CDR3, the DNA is TGTGCCAGCAGGGGCCGCCGCGTGTATGGCTACACCTTC. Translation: CASRGRRVYGYTF.

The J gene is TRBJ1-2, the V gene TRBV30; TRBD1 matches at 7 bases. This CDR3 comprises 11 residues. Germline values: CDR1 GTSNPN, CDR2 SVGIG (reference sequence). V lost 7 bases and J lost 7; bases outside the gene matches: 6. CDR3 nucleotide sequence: TGTGCCTACACAGGGGATCGTGGCTACACCTTC. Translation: CAYTGDRGYTF.